The 29 T cell receptor beta chains below all came from one sample that was sequenced in a study of blood T cell repertoires in COVID-19. Sequencing was performed with immunoSEQ multiplex PCR; in TCRdb, only in-frame clones are kept and a portion is missing. The sample records about 35,000 clones, roughly 82% being singletons. Sequencing was done on a sample of peripheral blood. All receptors derive from a man older than 75 with active or convalescent COVID-19.

J is TRBJ2-2 and V is TRBV5-1; D is possibly TRBD2 (6 bases). Germline CDR1 reads SGHRS; CDR2 reads YFSETQ. The germline V and J ends were trimmed by 0 bases and 4 bases, with 19 bases remaining between them. This CDR3 comprises 18 residues. In DNA, the CDR3 is TGCGCCAGCAGCTTGGCCGGGGCAGGGTTGCGGGGCACCGGGGAGCTGTTTTTT. This gives the protein CASSLAGAGLRGTGELFF.

This chain uses TRBV7-9 with TRBJ2-7; 11 bases fit TRBD2. CDR3 length equals 17 residues. The V and J ends lost 6 bases and 1 base, in that order; junction bases with no gene match: 11. Germline V CDR1 and CDR2: SEHNR, FQNEAQ (reference sequence). The CDR3 bases are TGTGCCAGCAGTCGAGGCCGCGGGACTAGCGGTTCCTACGAGCAGTACTTC. Protein sequence: CASSRGRGTSGSYEQYF.

The chain employs TRBV11-2 and TRBJ1-1; D might be TRBD1 (5 bases). The CDR3 is 15 residues long. Trimming took 4 bases from V and 3 from J, leaving 15 bases between them. Germline V lookup: CDR1 SGHAT, CDR2 FQNNGV. CDR3: CASSSGRGSYTEAFF. The CDR3 nucleotides are TGTGCCAGCAGCTCCGGTAGGGGTTCGTACACTGAAGCTTTCTTT.

This clone was detected once. This chain connects TRBV9 to TRBJ2-1; 11 nucleotides align to TRBD2. Germline CDR1 and CDR2: SGDLS and YYNGEE. There are 16 residues in the CDR3. The V and J ends lost 1 base and 7 bases, in that order; junction bases with no gene match: 7. Here the CDR3 DNA reads TGTGCCAGCAGCGTACATATAGCGGGAGGGAGGAATGAGCAGTTCTTC. Translated: CASSVHIAGGRNEQFF.

The chain combines TRBV19 with TRBJ2-7; the D gene is possibly TRBD2 (6 bases). The germline V gene encodes CDR1 LNHDA and CDR2 SQIVND (reference sequence). There are 13 residues in the CDR3. The germline V and J ends were trimmed by 3 bases and 6 bases, with 12 bases remaining between them. The CDR3 DNA sequence: TGTGCCAGTAGTATCCTGTTGGGAGGCGAGCAGTACTTC. It codes for CASSILLGGEQYF.

This rearrangement joins TRBV28 to TRBJ2-6, with a possible D match to TRBD1 (5 bases). Germline CDR1 MDHEN, CDR2 SYDVKM. Between the trimmed V and J ends, which lost 5 bases and 1 base, there was a span of 12 bases. The CDR3 runs 16 residues. Here the CDR3 reads CASSATTVSGANVLTF. CDR3 sequence (DNA): TGTGCCAGCAGTGCCACGACAGTGTCTGGGGCCAACGTCCTGACTTTC.

The J gene is TRBJ2-7, the V gene TRBV3-1 (or the pseudogene TRBV3-2); TRBD2 matches at 7 bases. V lost 4 bases to trimming and J lost 3 bases; unmatched junction nucleotides: 6. Germline CDR1 reads LGHDT; CDR2 reads YNNKEL (reference sequence). The CDR3 is made up of 14 amino acids. This CDR3 is CASSPSSSGYEQYF. DNA for the CDR3: TGTGCCAGCAGCCCGTCCTCTAGCGGCTACGAGCAGTACTTC.

This clone was observed once. The chain carries TRBV28 and TRBJ2-7; possible D gene TRBD2, 6 bases. This CDR3 comprises 13 residues. Germline V gene data show CDR1 as MDHEN and CDR2 as SYDVKM. The CDR3 sequence: CAWSDLHAGEQYF. CDR3 in DNA: TGTGCATGGTCGGACCTACATGCGGGGGAGCAGTACTTC.

V and J are TRBV24-1 and TRBJ1-4; 8 bases align to TRBD1. V dropped 4 bases and J dropped 8; count of bases not matched to a gene: 5. Germline CDR1 reads KGHDR; CDR2 reads SFDVKD. The CDR3 sequence is 14 residues long. The DNA of the CDR3 is TGTGCCACCAGTGAGACAGGGGCAGGGGAAAAACTGTTTTTT. Its protein is CATSETGAGEKLFF.

The chain couples TRBV6-5 to TRBJ2-1, with a possible D match to TRBD2 (6 bases). Trimming stripped 8 bases from V and 12 bases from J, with 14 bases between. There are 11 residues in the CDR3. CDR1 and CDR2 from the germline V gene are MNHEY and SVGAGI. The CDR3 DNA sequence: TGTGCCAGCCTTACGGGAGAAGGGCAGTTCTTC. It is translated as CASLTGEGQFF.

The chain couples TRBV6-4 to TRBJ2-5, with a weak D call TRBD2 (5 bases). Trimming removed 3 bases at V and 5 bases at J, with 10 bases between. Germline assignment: CDR1 MRHNA and CDR2 SNTAGT. The CDR3 runs 13 residues. The CDR3 region is CASSEMRGETQYF. The CDR3 DNA follows: TGTGCCAGCAGTGAGATGAGAGGGGAGACCCAGTACTTC.

This clone was seen more than once but under ten times. The chain uses TRBV6-1 and TRBJ1-4; no reliable D call. Germline loops: CDR1 MNHNS, CDR2 SASEGT. This CDR3 is built from 15 residues. Trimming removed 3 bases at V and 7 bases at J, with 15 bases between. The chain's CDR3 is CASSEFRQTGEKLFF. DNA of the CDR3: TGTGCCAGCAGTGAGTTCCGGCAAACGGGTGAAAAACTGTTTTTT.

The rearrangement joins TRBV6-5 to TRBJ1-2, with TRBD1 as a possible D gene (5 bases). The CDR3 contains 11 residues. V was cut by 8 bases and J by 8 bases, with 12 bases left in between. Germline loops: CDR1 MNHEY, CDR2 SVGAGI. CDR3 in amino acids: CASGPRGGYTF. The CDR3 DNA follows: TGTGCCAGCGGACCTCGGGGGGGCTACACCTTC.

The chain has TRBV7-9 and TRBJ2-7; D gene unclear. The CDR3 is 11 residues long. Germline-derived CDR1 and CDR2 are SEHNR and FQNEAQ (reference sequence). V lost 5 bases to trimming and J lost 5 bases, with 7 bases between them. The CDR3 sequence: CASSPGDEQYF. CDR3 sequence (DNA): TGTGCCAGCAGCCCCGGAGACGAGCAGTACTTC.

This chain connects TRBV6-1 to TRBJ1-4, with 8 bases matching TRBD1. Germline CDR1 and CDR2: MNHNS and SASEGT. The CDR3 contains 15 residues. V shed 1 base and J 7 bases; nucleotides not matched to a gene: 5. This CDR3 reads CASSEGTGPSEKLFF. The CDR3 DNA reads as TGTGCCAGCAGTGAAGGGACAGGGCCTTCTGAAAAACTGTTTTTT.

This rearrangement joins TRBV11-2 to TRBJ2-1; 7 bases agree with TRBD1. The V gene's germline CDR1 is SGHAT and CDR2 FQNNGV. The ends lost 4 bases at V and 5 bases at J; junction bases unmatched: 5. The CDR3 consists of 14 residues. The CDR3 spells CASSSRDRNNEQFF. The CDR3 nucleotides read TGTGCCAGCAGCTCCCGGGACAGAAACAATGAGCAGTTCTTC.

V is TRBV5-6 and J is TRBJ1-2; 10 bases match TRBD1. The V gene end was trimmed by 4 bases and the J gene end by 3 bases; junction bases not matched to a gene: 6. CDR3 size: 15 residues. Germline V CDR1 and CDR2: SGHDT, YYEEEE. The CDR3 is CASSRRDRGHYGYTF. In DNA form, the CDR3 reads TGTGCCAGCAGCCGCCGGGACAGGGGACACTATGGCTACACCTTC.

This chain uses TRBV10-3 with TRBJ2-1; a weak D match, TRBD1 (5 bases). Germline V lookup: CDR1 ENHRY, CDR2 SYGVKD. The V and J ends lost 2 bases and 6 bases respectively, with 11 bases between them. The CDR3 has 14 residues. CDR3 loop: CAISEAGRSNEQFF. The CDR3 DNA reads TGTGCCATCAGTGAGGCAGGGCGGAGCAATGAGCAGTTCTTC.

V and J are TRBV6-5 and TRBJ2-7, with 10 bases matching TRBD1. Looked up from germline, CDR1 is MNHEY and CDR2 is SVGAGI. The J segment lost 6 bases and the V segment lost 7 bases, leaving 9 bases of the junction unmatched. The CDR3 totals 14 residues. The CDR3 here is CASTTGTGVGEQYF. The CDR3 DNA reads as TGTGCCAGCACCACCGGGACAGGGGTCGGCGAGCAGTACTTC.

This clone was recorded only once. This chain uses TRBV12-3 or TRBV12-4 with TRBJ2-1; a weak D match, TRBD2 (6 bases). This CDR3 comprises 12 residues. Trimming took off 4 bases at V and 9 bases at J, with 10 bases between the two ends. The CDR3, as DNA: TGTGCCAGCAGTTCTAGCGCGGTTGAGCAGTTCTTC. It translates to CASSSSAVEQFF.

The chain combines TRBV28 with TRBJ2-7; 7 bases map to TRBD2. Germline lookup yields CDR1 MDHEN and CDR2 SYDVKM. The ends lost 7 bases at V and 0 bases at J; junction bases unmatched: 3. The CDR3 contains 13 residues. The CDR3 sequence is CASTAGRSYEQYF. The CDR3 region has the DNA TGTGCCAGCACAGCGGGGCGCTCCTACGAGCAGTACTTC.

The sample holds a few counts of this clone. This chain uses TRBV24-1 with TRBJ2-7, with 8 bases aligning to TRBD2. Per the germline V gene, CDR1 is KGHDR and CDR2 is SFDVKD. Trimming removed 4 bases from V and 3 bases from J; junction bases left unmatched: 4. This CDR3 contains 14 residues. CDR3 in DNA: TGTGCCACCAGTGAAAGCGGGAGTTTCTACGAGCAGTACTTC. Amino acid sequence: CATSESGSFYEQYF.

The rearrangement links TRBV2 to TRBJ2-1; 7 positions agree with TRBD2. CDR1 is SNHLY, CDR2 FYNNEI, per germline. V lost 6 bases to trimming and J lost 0 bases; unmatched junction nucleotides: 11. The CDR3 has 17 residues. As DNA, the CDR3 is TGTGCCAGCAGCATGCTTGGGACTATGAGCTCCTACAATGAGCAGTTCTTC. Protein: CASSMLGTMSSYNEQFF.

V and J are TRBV14 and TRBJ2-5; tentatively, D is TRBD2 (5 bases). Germline V lookup: CDR1 SGHDN, CDR2 FVKESK. The CDR3 covers 14 residues. Trimming removed 0 bases at V and 7 bases at J, with 12 bases between. CDR3 sequence: CASSQDAGLGTQYF. Written as DNA, the CDR3 is TGTGCCAGCAGCCAAGATGCGGGTCTGGGGACCCAGTACTTC.

This clone was found a few times. J is TRBJ2-7 and V is TRBV10-1; perhaps TRBD2 as D (5 bases). The CDR3 consists of 13 residues. V lost 4 bases, J lost 7 bases, and 14 bases lay in between. Germline V lookup: CDR1 WNHNN, CDR2 SYGVQD (reference sequence). The CDR3 DNA follows: TGCGCCAGCAGTGTAAACGGGATTGCGGAGCAGTACTTC. Translated, it gives CASSVNGIAEQYF.

The CDR3 region has the DNA TGTGCCAGCAGTGCTTCGACAGGGAGTATCGAGGGCTACACCTTC. It encodes CASSASTGSIEGYTF. The V call is TRBV2, the J call TRBJ1-2; 7 nucleotides match TRBD1. CDR1 and CDR2 (germline): SNHLY, FYNNEI. The CDR3 is made up of 15 amino acids. After removal of 4 bases from V and 8 bases from J, the junction contained 13 bases not matched to a gene.

V gene TRBV30 combines with J gene TRBJ1-2, with 7 bases that match TRBD1. There are 13 residues in the CDR3. The V and J ends lost 3 bases and 13 bases, in that order; junction bases with no gene match: 14. CDR1 GTSNPN and CDR2 SVGIG come from the germline V gene (reference sequence). CDR3 sequence reads: CAWSATGAGPVTF. CDR3 sequence (DNA): TGTGCCTGGAGCGCAACAGGGGCAGGACCGGTCACCTTC.

The V and J genes are TRBV11-2 and TRBJ2-7; D not resolved. The CDR3 has 11 amino acids. V shed 5 bases and J shed 3 bases, with 5 bases lying between them. Germline CDR1 reads SGHAT; CDR2 reads FQNNGV. In nucleotides, the CDR3 is TGTGCCAGCAGCACTCTCTACGAGCAGTACTTC. It specifies CASSTLYEQYF.

The chain is built from TRBV19 and TRBJ1-1; D is ambiguous. This CDR3 has 14 amino acids. Germline CDR1 reads LNHDA; CDR2 reads SQIVND (reference sequence). V lost 1 base, J lost 4 bases, and 10 bases lay in between. CDR3 sequence (DNA): TGTGCCAGTAGTATAGGGGCAGGTACCACTGAAGCTTTCTTT. Protein: CASSIGAGTTEAFF.